Shown below are 18 T cell receptor beta chains from a single sample sequenced in a study of T cell responses to AZD1222 COVID-19 vaccine. Profiling relied on immunoSEQ multiplex PCR, and the TCRdb table lists in-frame clones only, not all of them. The data contain 120,000 or so clones, roughly 87% of them singletons. The material sequenced was peripheral blood, taken on day 0 of MenACWY control vaccination. All receptors derive from an adult in good health.

J is TRBJ1-2 and V is TRBV6-5; no definite D call. The CDR3 is 15 amino acids. Germline CDR1 MNHEY, CDR2 SVGAGI. Trimming stripped 2 bases from V and 0 bases from J, with 10 bases between. CDR3 sequence reads: CASSYGPAPNYGYTF. CDR3 nucleotide sequence: TGTGCCAGCAGTTACGGGCCGGCCCCTAACTATGGCTACACCTTC.

The V gene is TRBV7-2, the J gene TRBJ2-2; tentatively, D is TRBD2 (5 bases). Germline CDR1 SGHTA, CDR2 FQGNSA. V was trimmed by 5 bases and J by 5 bases, leaving 9 bases between them. There are 13 residues in the CDR3. The CDR3 DNA reads TGTGCCAGCAGCATAGGAGGAACCGGGGAGCTGTTTTTT. This codes for CASSIGGTGELFF.

The chain combines TRBV2 with TRBJ2-1; 8 positions agree with TRBD1. The CDR3 length is 13 residues. Germline V lookup: CDR1 SNHLY, CDR2 FYNNEI. V gave up 8 bases and J gave up 4 bases; unmatched junction bases: 4. DNA of the CDR3: TGTGCCAGCCGGGGGACAGGTTACAATGAGCAGTTCTTC. This translates into CASRGTGYNEQFF.

The genes are TRBV9 and TRBJ2-3; unclear D gene. From germline, CDR1 is SGDLS and CDR2 YYNGEE. V dropped 2 bases and J dropped 4 bases, with 11 bases sitting between them. This CDR3 spans 14 amino acids. The CDR3 is CASSVARSADTQYF. As DNA, the CDR3 is TGTGCCAGCAGCGTTGCTAGATCCGCAGATACGCAGTATTTT.

The chain uses TRBV6-2 or TRBV6-3 and TRBJ1-1; no definite D call. Trimming shortened V by 0 bases and J by 6 bases, and 14 bases separated the two germline ends. The CDR3 length is 15 residues. CDR1 is MNHEY, CDR2 SVGEGT, per germline. The CDR3 DNA sequence: TGTGCCAGCAGTTACTCGAACGTCCAGGAACCTGAAGCTTTCTTT. Its translation: CASSYSNVQEPEAFF.

The J gene is TRBJ2-5, the V gene TRBV20-1; the D is unclear. Per germline, CDR1 DFQATT and CDR2 SNEGSKA (reference sequence). Trimming cost V 4 bases and J 2 bases, with 2 bases left between them. The CDR3 is 10 residues long. The CDR3 coding sequence is TGCAGTGCTACTCAAGAGACCCAGTACTTC. Translated: CSATQETQYF.

The chain couples TRBV2 to TRBJ1-1; D gene unclear. V lost 1 base and J 6 bases, leaving 15 bases between the germline ends. Germline CDR1 is SNHLY and CDR2 is FYNNEI. CDR3 length: 15 residues. Here the CDR3 reads CASSEEGFGSAEAFF. CDR3 in DNA: TGTGCCAGCAGTGAAGAAGGGTTTGGGAGCGCTGAAGCTTTCTTT.

This chain connects TRBV27 to TRBJ2-7; D remains ambiguous. V shed 8 bases and J shed 3 bases, with 5 bases lying between them. This CDR3 has 10 residues. Germline lookup yields CDR1 MNHEY and CDR2 SMNVEV (reference sequence). CDR3 protein: CASGYYEQYF. DNA for the CDR3: TGTGCCAGCGGGTACTACGAGCAGTACTTC.

The chain carries TRBV28 and TRBJ1-1; D may be TRBD1 (5 bases). The CDR3 sequence is 16 residues long. V was shortened by 4 bases and J by 1 base, with 16 bases between the two germline ends. Germline values: CDR1 MDHEN, CDR2 SYDVKM. CDR3 nucleotides: TGTGCCAGCAGTTCCCCCAGGGCAGCCGAGAACACTGAAGCTTTCTTT. This sequence encodes CASSSPRAAENTEAFF. The full variable domain, in which reference TRBV28 and TRBJ1-1 provide the parts outside the CDR3, is DVKVTQSSRYLVKRTGEKVFLECVQDMDHENMFWYRQDPGLGLRLIYFSYDVKMKEKGDIPEGYSVSREKKERFSLILESASTNQTSMYLCASSSPRAAENTEAFFGQGTRLTVV.

The chain couples TRBV6-4 to TRBJ2-1; 7 positions match TRBD1. The CDR3 is 13 residues long. Germline V gene data show CDR1 as MRHNA and CDR2 as SNTAGT. After removal of 6 bases from V and 5 bases from J, the junction contained 4 bases not matched to a gene. The chain's CDR3 is CASSRTGNNEQFF. The CDR3 DNA follows: TGTGCCAGCAGCCGGACAGGAAACAATGAGCAGTTCTTC.

V is TRBV12-3 or TRBV12-4 and J is TRBJ2-3, with a tentative D call TRBD1 (5 bases). This CDR3 comprises 13 residues. Between the trimmed V and J ends, which lost 6 bases and 1 base, there was a span of 8 bases. The CDR3 nucleotides are TGTGCCAGCAGCGCACAGGGCACAGATACGCAGTATTTT. It encodes CASSAQGTDTQYF.

This chain joins TRBV28 and TRBJ2-5; 9 bases align to TRBD2. J lost 4 bases, V lost 6 bases, and 6 bases had no gene match. Germline V gene sequence: CDR1 MDHEN, CDR2 SYDVKM. There are 14 residues in the CDR3. CDR3 sequence (DNA): TGTGCCAGCAGCGCGGGAGGGCCGTCAGAGACCCAGTACTTC. It encodes CASSAGGPSETQYF.

The V gene is TRBV9, the J gene TRBJ1-1, with 8 bases lining up with TRBD1. J lost 0 bases, V lost 4 bases, and 8 bases had no gene match. This CDR3 has 16 amino acids. Germline lookup yields CDR1 SGDLS and CDR2 YYNGEE. The CDR3 sequence: CASSSGTGFMNTEAFF. Here the CDR3 DNA reads TGTGCCAGCAGCTCCGGGACAGGCTTTATGAACACTGAAGCTTTCTTT.

The V and J genes are TRBV6-5 and TRBJ2-5, with 9 bases fitting TRBD1. CDR3 length equals 15 residues. CDR1 MNHEY and CDR2 SVGAGI come from the germline V gene. V gave up 5 bases and J gave up 4 bases; unmatched junction bases: 8. CDR3 in DNA: TGTGCCAGCAGTAGAAAGACAGGGGGGGGAGAGACCCAGTACTTC. Translation: CASSRKTGGGETQYF.

The chain couples TRBV19 to TRBJ2-5; maybe TRBD2 (6 bases). This CDR3 region has 13 residues. CDR1 is LNHDA and CDR2 is SQIVND in the germline V gene (reference sequence). The V gene lost 2 bases and the J gene lost 4 bases, with 8 bases spanning the gap. In nucleotides, the CDR3 is TGTGCCAGTAGTATACAGGGAGGAGAGACCCAGTACTTC. It is translated as CASSIQGGETQYF.

The chain links TRBV5-1 to TRBJ1-6, with no clear D. Trimming removed 0 bases from V and 7 bases from J, with 5 bases in between. Germline V gene sequence: CDR1 SGHRS, CDR2 YFSETQ. This CDR3 has 13 amino acids. The CDR3 nucleotides read TGCGCCAGCAGCTTGGCCGAAAATTCACCCCTCCACTTT. Encoded protein: CASSLAENSPLHF.

The chain joins TRBV14 to TRBJ2-5; 15 bases align to TRBD2. This CDR3 region has 16 residues. CDR1 and CDR2 from the germline V gene are SGHDN and FVKESK. The J segment lost 5 bases and the V segment lost 4 bases, leaving 5 bases of the junction unmatched. CDR3 in amino acids: CASSPGTSGRRETQYF. The CDR3 nucleotides read TGTGCCAGCAGCCCCGGGACTAGCGGGAGGCGGGAGACCCAGTACTTC.

A single count supports this clone. V usage is TRBV4-1 and J usage is TRBJ1-4; 8 bases are shared with TRBD1. Germline CDR1 is MGHRA and CDR2 is YSYEKL. With 2 bases clipped from V and 8 bases from J, the junction kept 4 bases outside the gene matches. This CDR3 spans 14 amino acids. The DNA of the CDR3 is TGCGCCAGCAGCCAACGACAGGGGAAGGAAAAACTGTTTTTT. Residues: CASSQRQGKEKLFF.